This T cell receptor beta chain is drawn from a study of blood T cell repertoires in COVID-19. The CDR3 covers 11 residues. The ends were cut back, 6 bases at V and 6 bases at J, with 8 bases in the middle. Clones were read by immunoSEQ multiplex PCR, and TCRdb kept only the in-frame ones, dropping some. The data contain about 410,000 clones, 80% to 95% of them singletons. The sample taken for sequencing was PBMCs or T cells enriched from blood (not recorded which). The chain uses TRBV12-3 or TRBV12-4 and TRBJ1-1; D remains unclear. This TCR was sampled from a young man who had recovered from COVID-19. The CDR3 here is CASSAGAEAFF. The CDR3 DNA follows: TGTGCCAGCAGCGCCGGAGCTGAAGCTTTCTTT.